This passage covers 32 T cell receptor beta chains from one sample sequenced in a study of shared clonotypes between healthy human individuals. The repertoire was sequenced with immunoSEQ multiplex PCR; TCRdb's copy has only in-frame clones and lacks some. The table lists about 2 million clones, roughly 96% of them singletons. Sequencing was done on a sample of naive CD4+ T cells sorted from blood. Subset described: CD45RA+ positively selected. The source of these receptors is a man aged 18 to 29 in good health.

V gene TRBV13 combines with J gene TRBJ1-6; TRBD1 agrees at 7 bases. Germline V gene data show CDR1 as PRHDT and CDR2 as FYEKMQ (reference sequence). This CDR3 has 16 amino acids. V was pared by 3 bases and J by 3 bases, with 5 bases of the junction left unmatched. CDR3 coding DNA: TGTGCCAGCAGCTTGGGGACAGCTAGCTATAATTCACCCCTCCACTTT. This encodes CASSLGTASYNSPLHF. The full variable domain, with the rest looked up from reference TRBV13 and TRBJ1-6, is AAGVIQSPRHLIKEKRETATLKCYPIPRHDTVYWYQQGPGQDPQFLISFYEKMQSDKGSIPDRFSAQQFSDYHSELNMSSLELGDSALYFCASSLGTASYNSPLHFGNGTRLTVT.

This chain connects TRBV30 to TRBJ2-7; 9 nucleotides align to TRBD1. With V trimmed by 5 bases and J by 5 bases, 7 bases remained unmatched. The CDR3 covers 13 residues. Germline V gene data show CDR1 as GTSNPN and CDR2 as SVGIG (reference sequence). This CDR3 is CAWGTGRFNEQYF. CDR3 DNA: TGTGCCTGGGGGACAGGGCGATTCAACGAGCAGTACTTC. Full variable domain (remainder filled in from reference TRBV30 and TRBJ2-7): SQTIHQWPATLVQPVGSPLSLECTVEGTSNPNLYWYRQAAGRGLQLLFYSVGIGQISSEVPQNLSASRPQDRQFILSSKKLLLSDSGFYLCAWGTGRFNEQYFGPGTRLTVT.

The chain is built from TRBV5-6 and TRBJ1-2; 9 bases align to TRBD1. The germline V gene has CDR1 SGHDT and CDR2 YYEEEE. The V segment lost 3 bases and the J segment 5 bases; nucleotides outside the gene matches: 11. This CDR3 has 16 residues. The CDR3 DNA is TGTGCCAGCAGCTCAATGCCGACAGGGGGTGGTTATGGCTACACCTTC. This sequence encodes CASSSMPTGGGYGYTF.

V gene TRBV7-2 combines with J gene TRBJ2-2, with unresolved D. Germline-derived CDR1 and CDR2 are SGHTA and FQGNSA. This CDR3 spans 12 amino acids. The V gene lost 4 bases and the J gene lost 4 bases, with 4 bases spanning the gap. CDR3 nucleotides: TGTGCCAGCAGCTCGAGCACCGGGGAGCTGTTTTTT. It translates to CASSSSTGELFF.

V usage is TRBV7-2 and J usage is TRBJ1-1, with a tentative D call TRBD1 (6 bases). The germline V gene has CDR1 SGHTA and CDR2 FQGNSA. This CDR3 is 13 amino acids long. The V end lost 4 bases, the J end lost 11 bases, and 17 bases lay between the germline ends. CDR3 bases: TGTGCCAGCAGCTCACCGGGTCAGAGGGGGGCTTTCTTT. This encodes CASSSPGQRGAFF.

This clone has a single count. The rearrangement joins TRBV19 to TRBJ2-1; 7 nucleotides agree with TRBD1. The V gene end was trimmed by 6 bases and the J gene end by 6 bases; junction bases not matched to a gene: 8. Germline V gene sequence: CDR1 LNHDA, CDR2 SQIVND (reference sequence). This CDR3 spans 14 amino acids. In DNA, the CDR3 is TGTGCCAGTAGAAAGGGGGCGTCTCCCAATGAGCAGTTCTTC. It encodes CASRKGASPNEQFF.

CDR3 DNA sequence: TGTGCCAGCAGCTTAGCGACAGGGGTACCCTACGAGCAGTACTTC. This sequence encodes CASSLATGVPYEQYF. The rearrangement links TRBV11-2 to TRBJ2-7; TRBD1 agrees at 8 bases. This CDR3 spans 15 amino acids. Germline CDR1 reads SGHAT; CDR2 reads FQNNGV. The V segment lost 1 base and the J segment 2 bases; nucleotides outside the gene matches: 4.

The count of this clone is one. The CDR3: CAISDLNEQYF. The CDR3 bases are TGTGCCATCAGTGACCTTAACGAGCAGTACTTC. This chain uses TRBV10-3 with TRBJ2-7; D gene ambiguous. CDR1 and CDR2 (germline): ENHRY, SYGVKD. CDR3 size: 11 residues. V was cut by 3 bases and J by 5 bases, with 5 bases left in between.

The chain joins TRBV10-1 to TRBJ1-1; no clear D. The germline CDR1 and CDR2 sequences are WNHNN and SYGVQD (reference sequence). V lost 6 bases and J 0 bases, leaving 8 bases between the germline ends. The CDR3 runs to 13 residues. DNA of the CDR3: TGCGCCAGCAGACGGGGAATGAACACTGAAGCTTTCTTT. Amino acid sequence: CASRRGMNTEAFF.

As concerns this clone: A much bigger clone sits one base away, suggesting this may be a read error. This chain connects TRBV7-8 to TRBJ1-1, with D hard to call. Germline loops: CDR1 SGHVS, CDR2 FQNEAQ. This CDR3 is 12 amino acids long. Trimming stripped 6 bases from V and 4 bases from J, with 9 bases between. CDR3 in amino acids: CASRAGGTEAFF. As DNA, the CDR3 is TGTGCCAGCAGGGCAGGCGGCACTGAAGCTTTCTTT.

V gene TRBV5-1 combines with J gene TRBJ2-1, with D maybe TRBD2 (6 bases). V lost 1 base and J lost 10, with 9 bases in between. CDR1 SGHRS and CDR2 YFSETQ come from the germline V gene. The CDR3 covers 12 residues. For the CDR3, the DNA is TGCGCCAGCAGCTTGCCGCTAGCGGAGCAGTTCTTC. Its protein product is CASSLPLAEQFF.

A word on this clone: The same CDR3 arises from other DNA sequences in this sample as well. The chain combines TRBV2 with TRBJ2-5, with unresolved D. The CDR3 is made up of 10 amino acids. Germline V CDR1 and CDR2: SNHLY, FYNNEI. The germline V and J ends were trimmed by 6 bases and 4 bases, with 3 bases remaining between them. CDR3 nucleotide sequence: TGTGCCAGCAGCCTAGAGACCCAGTACTTC. Its protein product is CASSLETQYF.

A few counts support this clone. Distinct nucleotide sequences in the sample also encode this CDR3. The rearrangement joins TRBV30 to TRBJ1-1; D not resolved. Trimming pared 0 bases from V and 2 bases from J, leaving 10 bases between. This CDR3 contains 14 residues. The germline V gene has CDR1 GTSNPN and CDR2 SVGIG (reference sequence). CDR3 DNA sequence: TGTGCCTGGAGTGTACGCGGGGTAAACACTGAAGCTTTCTTT. Protein: CAWSVRGVNTEAFF.

As concerns this clone: The same CDR3 can be traced to other DNA sequences in this sample. This chain uses TRBV6-5 with TRBJ2-2; 10 nucleotides agree with TRBD1. Germline trimming cut 5 bases from V and 5 bases from J; bases unmatched to any gene: 2. The CDR3 spans 14 residues. In germline, CDR1 is MNHEY, CDR2 SVGAGI. CDR3 coding DNA: TGTGCCAGCAGTCGACAGGGGGCTACCGGGGAGCTGTTTTTT. Encoded protein: CASSRQGATGELFF.

This chain joins TRBV28 and TRBJ2-7; 10 nucleotides align to TRBD2. Germline assignment: CDR1 MDHEN and CDR2 SYDVKM. The CDR3 has 16 amino acids. J lost 2 bases, V lost 5 bases, and 9 bases had no gene match. The CDR3 region is CASSTASGGIPYEQYF. CDR3 bases: TGTGCCAGCAGTACAGCTAGCGGGGGAATACCCTACGAGCAGTACTTC.

This sequence joins TRBV10-3 and TRBJ1-5; tentative D call: TRBD1 (5 bases). V lost 6 bases and J 4 bases, leaving 10 bases between the germline ends. Germline V gene lookup returns CDR1 ENHRY and CDR2 SYGVKD. The CDR3 runs 13 residues. The CDR3, as DNA: TGTGCCATCAGAACGACAGTTAATCAGCCCCAGCATTTT. It yields the protein CAIRTTVNQPQHF.

The chain employs TRBV7-2 and TRBJ2-7; 16 bases match TRBD2. CDR1 SGHTA and CDR2 FQGNSA come from the germline V gene. This CDR3 has 16 amino acids. Germline trimming cut 4 bases from V and 6 bases from J; bases unmatched to any gene: 6. The CDR3 sequence: CASSSGLAGGFGEQYF. CDR3 DNA sequence: TGTGCCAGCAGCTCGGGACTAGCGGGAGGGTTCGGCGAGCAGTACTTC.

The chain is built from TRBV19 and TRBJ2-2, with unresolved D. The CDR3 has 15 residues. V gave up 3 bases and J gave up 4 bases, with 12 bases separating them. Germline V gives CDR1 LNHDA, CDR2 SQIVND (reference sequence). The CDR3 DNA reads TGTGCCAGTAGTATTGGCCCCGAACGCACCGGGGAGCTGTTTTTT. Translation gives CASSIGPERTGELFF. The full variable domain, its missing parts supplied by reference TRBV19 and TRBJ2-2, is DGGITQSPKYLFRKEGQNVTLSCEQNLNHDAMYWYRQDPGQGLRLIYYSQIVNDFQKGDIAEGYSVSREKKESFPLTVTSAQKNPTAFYLCASSIGPERTGELFFGEGSRLTVL.

The rearrangement joins TRBV9 to TRBJ2-3; D gene unclear. This CDR3 is built from 15 residues. Germline lookup yields CDR1 SGDLS and CDR2 YYNGEE. Between the trimmed V and J ends, which lost 4 bases and 2 bases, there was a span of 14 bases. The CDR3 here is CASSTPGSITDTQYF. CDR3 sequence (DNA): TGTGCCAGCAGCACCCCGGGTTCTATCACAGATACGCAGTATTTT.

The J gene is TRBJ2-2, the V gene TRBV6-5, with D maybe TRBD1 (6 bases). Between the trimmed V and J ends, which lost 5 bases and 4 bases, there was a span of 11 bases. The CDR3 spans 14 residues. Germline V gene lookup returns CDR1 MNHEY and CDR2 SVGAGI. CDR3 residues: CASSIVRGTGELFF. For the CDR3, the DNA is TGTGCCAGCAGTATCGTCAGGGGCACCGGGGAGCTGTTTTTT.

The CDR3 DNA follows: TGTGCCAGCAGCCTAGGGACTAAAGTCACCTACGAGCAGTACTTC. Amino acid sequence: CASSLGTKVTYEQYF. J is TRBJ2-7 and V is TRBV6-5; 7 bases are shared with TRBD2. CDR1 MNHEY and CDR2 SVGAGI come from the germline V gene. This CDR3 is 15 amino acids long. The V segment lost 6 bases and the J segment 2 bases; nucleotides outside the gene matches: 10.

The chain is built from TRBV10-2 and TRBJ1-6; possible D gene TRBD1, 6 bases. CDR3 length: 19 residues. V lost 6 bases and J lost 0, with 21 bases in between. Germline CDR1 reads WSHSY; CDR2 reads SAAADI. CDR3 region: CASREEVTGKSSYNSPLHF. The CDR3 coding sequence is TGCGCCAGCAGGGAGGAAGTGACAGGAAAAAGCTCCTATAATTCACCCCTCCACTTT.

CDR3 bases: TGTGCTAGTGGTCCCACCTCCCCAGCCAAAAACATTCAGTACTTC. This translates into CASGPTSPAKNIQYF. The chain employs TRBV12-5 and TRBJ2-4; no reliable D call. Per germline, CDR1 LGHNT and CDR2 FRNRAP. V lost 5 bases and J lost 0, with 11 bases in between. CDR3 size: 15 residues.

CDR3 protein: CASSPHSTGGYNSPLHF. CDR3 nucleotide sequence: TGTGCCAGCAGCCCACACTCCACAGGGGGCTATAATTCACCCCTCCACTTT. V usage is TRBV9 and J usage is TRBJ1-6; 8 bases line up with TRBD1. The CDR3 runs to 17 residues. Germline V gene data show CDR1 as SGDLS and CDR2 as YYNGEE. Losses at the gene ends were 4 bases for V and 3 bases for J; bases not matched to a gene: 9.

The chain carries TRBV10-3 and TRBJ1-2, with D uncertain. Between the trimmed V and J ends, which lost 6 bases and 0 bases, there was a span of 8 bases. CDR3 size: 13 residues. From germline, CDR1 is ENHRY and CDR2 SYGVKD. The DNA for the CDR3 is TGTGCCATCAGCGGGAATTCTAACTATGGCTACACCTTC. Translation gives CAISGNSNYGYTF.

The V gene is TRBV12-5, the J gene TRBJ2-1; TRBD2 aligns across 9 bases. Germline V gene lookup returns CDR1 LGHNT and CDR2 FRNRAP. The CDR3 length is 15 residues. The V segment lost 3 bases and the J segment 4 bases; nucleotides outside the gene matches: 4. The CDR3 is CASGLGLATYNEQFF. CDR3 nucleotides: TGTGCTAGTGGTTTAGGACTAGCGACGTACAATGAGCAGTTCTTC.

This rearrangement joins TRBV6-5 to TRBJ1-3, with 8 bases fitting TRBD1. Germline V gene sequence: CDR1 MNHEY, CDR2 SVGAGI. The CDR3 has 14 residues. After removal of 8 bases from V and 0 bases from J, the junction contained 3 bases not matched to a gene. In DNA, the CDR3 is TGTGCCAGCCAGACAGGGGTCTCTGGAAACACCATATATTTT. This translates into CASQTGVSGNTIYF.

The V call is TRBV10-3, the J call TRBJ1-1; 11 positions agree with TRBD1. This CDR3 has 14 residues. CDR1 is ENHRY, CDR2 SYGVKD, per germline. J was trimmed by 6 bases and V by 6 bases; bases with no gene match: 6. CDR3 in DNA: TGTGCCATCAGCGGGACAGGGGGTATGGCTGAAGCTTTCTTT. Its translation is CAISGTGGMAEAFF.

The chain has TRBV7-6 and TRBJ1-3; D perhaps matches TRBD1 (5 bases). The V gene lost 2 bases and the J gene lost 3 bases, with 11 bases spanning the gap. CDR1 and CDR2 from the germline V gene are SGHVS and FNYEAQ. CDR3 length: 15 residues. CDR3 sequence reads: CASSLSGGVGNTIYF. CDR3 DNA sequence: TGTGCCAGCAGCTTATCTGGGGGAGTTGGAAACACCATATATTTT.

The J gene is TRBJ2-7, the V gene TRBV11-2; D not certain. This CDR3 is 14 amino acids long. Germline CDR1 is SGHAT and CDR2 is FQNNGV. Trimming removed 1 base at V and 1 base at J, with 8 bases between. CDR3 DNA: TGTGCCAGCAGCTTAGCACAGCGATCCTACGAGCAGTACTTC. Protein product: CASSLAQRSYEQYF.

The rearrangement joins TRBV6-5 to TRBJ1-1, with unresolved D. Trimming cost V 6 bases and J 12 bases, with 20 bases left between them. This CDR3 is 13 amino acids long. Germline V lookup: CDR1 MNHEY, CDR2 SVGAGI. CDR3 residues: CASRPTPHKRTFF. DNA of the CDR3: TGTGCCAGCAGGCCGACCCCGCACAAGAGAACTTTCTTT.

The V and J genes are TRBV28 and TRBJ1-1, with D possibly TRBD1 on 5 matching bases. The ends were cut back, 7 bases at V and 2 bases at J, with 14 bases in the middle. Germline CDR1 is MDHEN and CDR2 is SYDVKM. The CDR3 sequence is 14 residues long. CDR3 protein: CASKGAYRNTEAFF. The CDR3 DNA reads TGTGCCAGCAAAGGGGCTTATAGAAACACTGAAGCTTTCTTT. Variable domain in full (rest from reference TRBV28 and TRBJ1-1): DVKVTQSSRYLVKRTGEKVFLECVQDMDHENMFWYRQDPGLGLRLIYFSYDVKMKEKGDIPEGYSVSREKKERFSLILESASTNQTSMYLCASKGAYRNTEAFFGQGTRLTVV.